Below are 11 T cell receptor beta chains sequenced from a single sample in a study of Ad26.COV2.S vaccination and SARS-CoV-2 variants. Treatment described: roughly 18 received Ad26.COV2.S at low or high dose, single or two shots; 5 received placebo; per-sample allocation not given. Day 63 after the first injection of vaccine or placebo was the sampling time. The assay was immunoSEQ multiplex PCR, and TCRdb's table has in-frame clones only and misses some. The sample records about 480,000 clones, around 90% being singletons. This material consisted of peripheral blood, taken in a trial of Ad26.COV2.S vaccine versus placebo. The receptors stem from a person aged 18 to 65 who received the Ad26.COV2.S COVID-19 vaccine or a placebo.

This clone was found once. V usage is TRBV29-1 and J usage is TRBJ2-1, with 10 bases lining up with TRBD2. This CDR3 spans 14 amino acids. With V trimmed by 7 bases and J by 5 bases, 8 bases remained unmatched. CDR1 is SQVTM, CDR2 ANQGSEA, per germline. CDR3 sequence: CSGGGLASHNEQFF. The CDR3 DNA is TGCAGCGGGGGGGGACTAGCGTCCCACAATGAGCAGTTCTTC.

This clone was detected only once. CDR3 in DNA: TGTGCCAGCAGCGAAGCGGGAGTCGGGGCAGATACGCAGTATTTT. The encoded protein is CASSEAGVGADTQYF. This chain uses TRBV28 with TRBJ2-3; 8 nucleotides line up with TRBD2. The CDR3 loop spans 15 amino acids. V gave up 6 bases and J gave up 4 bases; unmatched junction bases: 9. The germline gives CDR1 MDHEN, CDR2 SYDVKM.

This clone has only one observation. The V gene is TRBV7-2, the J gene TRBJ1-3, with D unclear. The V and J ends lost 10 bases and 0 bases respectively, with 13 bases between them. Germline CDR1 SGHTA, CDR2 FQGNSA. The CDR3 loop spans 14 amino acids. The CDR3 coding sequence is TGTGCCACCAAGCCCTATTCCTCTGGAAACACCATATATTTT. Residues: CATKPYSSGNTIYF.

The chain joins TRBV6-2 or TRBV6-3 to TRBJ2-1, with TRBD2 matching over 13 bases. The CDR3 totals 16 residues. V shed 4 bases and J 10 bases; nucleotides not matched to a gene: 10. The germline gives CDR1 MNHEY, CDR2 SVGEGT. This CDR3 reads CASSSFRTSGSREQFF. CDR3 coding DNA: TGTGCCAGCAGTTCCTTCCGGACTAGCGGGAGTCGGGAGCAGTTCTTC.

The DNA for the CDR3 is TGTGCCAGCAGTTTAAATTGGGACACCGGGGAGCTGTTTTTT. Its protein product is CASSLNWDTGELFF. The rearrangement uses TRBV27 and TRBJ2-2; no firm D call. The V end was cut by 2 bases, the J end by 3 bases, with 7 bases between. The CDR3 extends over 14 amino acids. Germline V gene lookup returns CDR1 MNHEY and CDR2 SMNVEV (reference sequence).

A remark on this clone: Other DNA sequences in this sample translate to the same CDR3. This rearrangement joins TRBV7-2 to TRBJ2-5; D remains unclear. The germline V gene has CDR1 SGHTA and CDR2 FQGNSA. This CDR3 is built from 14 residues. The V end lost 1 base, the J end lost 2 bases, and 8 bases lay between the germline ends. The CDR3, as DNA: TGTGCCAGCAGCTTAGGGAACGGGCAAGAGACCCAGTACTTC. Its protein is CASSLGNGQETQYF.

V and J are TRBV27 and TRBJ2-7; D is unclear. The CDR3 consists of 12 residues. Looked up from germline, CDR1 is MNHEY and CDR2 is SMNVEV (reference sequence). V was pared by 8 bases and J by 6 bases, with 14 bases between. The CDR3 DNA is TGTGCCAGCGGAAAATCCTACGGCGAGCAGTACTTC. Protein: CASGKSYGEQYF.

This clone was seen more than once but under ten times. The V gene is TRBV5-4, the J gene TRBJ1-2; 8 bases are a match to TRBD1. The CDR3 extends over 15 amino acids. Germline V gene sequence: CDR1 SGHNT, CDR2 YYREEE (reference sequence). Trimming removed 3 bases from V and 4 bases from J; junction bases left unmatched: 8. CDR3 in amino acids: CASSSTGAMVYGYTF. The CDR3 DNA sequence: TGTGCCAGCAGCTCGACAGGGGCTATGGTCTATGGCTACACCTTC.

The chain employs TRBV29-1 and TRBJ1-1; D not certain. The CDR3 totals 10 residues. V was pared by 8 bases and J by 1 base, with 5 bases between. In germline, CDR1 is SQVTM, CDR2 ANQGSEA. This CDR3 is CSTGNTEAFF. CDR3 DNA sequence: TGCAGCACGGGGAACACTGAAGCTTTCTTT.

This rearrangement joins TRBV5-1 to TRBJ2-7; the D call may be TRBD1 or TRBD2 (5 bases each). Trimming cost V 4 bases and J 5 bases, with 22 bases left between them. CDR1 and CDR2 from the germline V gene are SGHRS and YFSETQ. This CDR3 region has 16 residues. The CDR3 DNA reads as TGCGCCAGCAGCGCCGTTCGGGACCCAGGAGGCCACGAGCAGTACTTC. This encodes CASSAVRDPGGHEQYF.

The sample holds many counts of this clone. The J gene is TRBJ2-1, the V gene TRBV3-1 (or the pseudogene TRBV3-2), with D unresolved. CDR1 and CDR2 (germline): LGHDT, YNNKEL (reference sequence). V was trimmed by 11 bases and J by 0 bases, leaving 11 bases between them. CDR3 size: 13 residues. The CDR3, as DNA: TGTGCCGGTAAACTGAGCTCCTACAATGAGCAGTTCTTC. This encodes CAGKLSSYNEQFF.